These T cell receptor beta chains were read from a single sample in a study of T cell responses to AZD1222 COVID-19 vaccine. Method: immunoSEQ multiplex PCR; TCRdb's copy keeps in-frame clones and lacks some. Among around 100,000 clones listed, roughly 86% were seen once. The specimen was peripheral blood, collected 28 days after the second dose of the MenACWY control vaccine. The receptors come from an adult who received the MenACWY meningococcal vaccine as a control. The CDR3 runs from the conserved cysteine through the conserved F or W. D genes are given only for firm matches. Size tells how often a clone was seen (once, few, many) or the class of an expanded clone, and some rows leave it out.

V gene,clone size,J gene,D gene,CDR3 length,CDR3 DNA,CDR3 protein
TRBV5-6,.,TRBJ2-1,TRBD2,14,TGTGCCAGCAGCTTGGGCCTAGCGGTTTATGAGCAGTTCTTC,CASSLGLAVYEQFF
TRBV5-4,once,TRBJ2-7,.,15,TGTGCCAGCAGCTTAGGGTGGACGGGTGGCTACGAGCAGTACTTC,CASSLGWTGGYEQYF
TRBV28,.,TRBJ1-5,.,15,TGTGCCAGCAGTTTTACCCCTTATATCAATCAACCCCAGCATTTT,CASSFTPYINQPQHF
TRBV3-1/TRBV3-2,.,TRBJ2-1,TRBD2,18,TGTGCCAGCAGCCAAGCACTAGCGGGGGACAGCTCCTACAATGAGCAGTTCTTC,CASSQALAGDSSYNEQFF
TRBV6-5,.,TRBJ1-1,.,12,TGTGCCAGCACAGCTTCAAACAGGGAAGCTTTCTTT,CASTASNREAFF
TRBV24-1,.,TRBJ1-5,TRBD1,16,TGTGCCACCAGTGCCTCCGGGACAGGGAGGTATCAGCCCCAGCATTTT,CATSASGTGRYQPQHF
TRBV11-2,once,TRBJ2-7,.,13,TGTGCCAGCAGCTTAAGCCCCTCCTACGAGCAGTACTTC,CASSLSPSYEQYF
TRBV5-1,.,TRBJ2-2,TRBD1,14,TGCGCCAGCAGCGGCAGGGGGCCTGACGGGGAGCTGTTTTTT,CASSGRGPDGELFF
TRBV28,.,TRBJ1-4,.,14,TGTGCCAGCAGTTCCCCAGGGACTAATGAAAAACTGTTTTTT,CASSSPGTNEKLFF
TRBV7-2,.,TRBJ1-4,.,15,TGTGCCAGCAGCTTAGTTCAGGGGCCTTCTGAAAAACTGTTTTTT,CASSLVQGPSEKLFF
TRBV4-1,.,TRBJ1-4,.,16,TGCGCCAGCAGCGCCCGGGAGGGCGTTCGCAATGAAAAACTGTTTTTT,CASSAREGVRNEKLFF
TRBV14,.,TRBJ1-2,.,13,TGTGCCAGCAGCCAATCTATAGACACGATCTACACCTTC,CASSQSIDTIYTF
TRBV28,once,TRBJ2-5,.,14,TGTGCCAGCAGTTTAGTCGACCGCCAAGAGACCCAGTACTTC,CASSLVDRQETQYF
TRBV24-1,.,TRBJ1-1,.,15,TGTGCCACCAGTGATTCTGCGGTCGAGGGCACTGAAGCTTTCTTT,CATSDSAVEGTEAFF
TRBV5-4,.,TRBJ1-6,.,13,TGTGCCAGCAGCTTGGACAGTAATTCACCCCTCCACTTT,CASSLDSNSPLHF
TRBV3-1/TRBV3-2,.,TRBJ1-2,TRBD1,15,TGTGCCAGCAGCAATACCGGGACAGGGTCCTATGGCTACACCTTC,CASSNTGTGSYGYTF
TRBV20-1,.,TRBJ2-5,.,12,TGCAGTGCTAGTCCAACACAAGAGACCCAGTACTTC,CSASPTQETQYF
TRBV3-1/TRBV3-2,.,TRBJ2-7,.,13,TGTGCCAGCAGCCAAGGGCGGGCATACGAGCAGTACTTC,CASSQGRAYEQYF
TRBV3-1/TRBV3-2,.,TRBJ2-1,.,16,TGTGCCAGCAGCCCCCGGAGAAGGGGAGACTACAATGAGCAGTTCTTC,CASSPRRRGDYNEQFF
TRBV6-2/TRBV6-3,.,TRBJ2-7,TRBD1,14,TGTGCCAGCAGTTACGACAGGGGTTCCTACGAGCAGTACTTC,CASSYDRGSYEQYF
TRBV7-2,.,TRBJ2-7,.,14,TGTGCCAGCAGCAGACAGTGGCCTCCCTACGAGCAGTACTTC,CASSRQWPPYEQYF
TRBV7-9,.,TRBJ1-1,TRBD1,14,TGTGCCAGCAGCATACAGGGGGCCAACACTGAAGCTTTCTTT,CASSIQGANTEAFF
TRBV6-2/TRBV6-3,.,TRBJ2-5,.,15,TGTGCCAGCAGCGACCGAAGACAGGACCAAGAGACCCAGTACTTC,CASSDRRQDQETQYF
TRBV5-1,.,TRBJ2-7,.,13,TGCGCCAGCAGCTCCATTCAGGGATACGAGCAGTACTTC,CASSSIQGYEQYF
TRBV7-2,.,TRBJ1-1,.,14,TGTGCCAGCAGCTTAAACAGCCTGAACACTGAAGCTTTCTTT,CASSLNSLNTEAFF
TRBV7-8,.,TRBJ2-5,.,16,TGTGCCAGCAGCCTGCGGGGGCGCCTCGGCAAAGAGACCCAGTACTTC,CASSLRGRLGKETQYF
TRBV4-2,few,TRBJ1-4,.,13,TGTGCCAGCAGCACGTACCACAATGAAAAACTGTTTTTT,CASSTYHNEKLFF
TRBV15,few,TRBJ2-7,TRBD1,15,TGTGCCACCAGCAGAGGGACAGGGGGGGCCTACGAGCAGTACTTC,CATSRGTGGAYEQYF
TRBV4-2,.,TRBJ1-1,.,14,TGTGCCAGCAGCCGGGACGGTGGTGTCACTGAAGCTTTCTTT,CASSRDGGVTEAFF
TRBV27,once,TRBJ1-5,.,14,TGTGCCAACCTTTTGGACTATAGCAATCAGCCCCAGCATTTT,CANLLDYSNQPQHF
TRBV6-2/TRBV6-3,.,TRBJ1-2,.,14,TGTGCCAGCAGTTACTCGGGCGGGAACTATGGCTACACCTTC,CASSYSGGNYGYTF
TRBV19,.,TRBJ2-3,.,15,TGTGCCAGTAGTATAACGGTGTATGACGCAGATACGCAGTATTTT,CASSITVYDADTQYF
TRBV5-1,.,TRBJ1-1,.,15,TGCGCCAGCAGCTTGGGTGGACAAGGGAACACTGAAGCTTTCTTT,CASSLGGQGNTEAFF
TRBV7-9,.,TRBJ2-1,.,13,TGTGCCAGCAGCCGGGACTGGCGGAATGAGCAGTTCTTC,CASSRDWRNEQFF
TRBV6-2/TRBV6-3,.,TRBJ1-1,TRBD1,15,TGTGCCAGCAGTTACATAGGACAGGGGGCGTCTGAAGCTTTCTTT,CASSYIGQGASEAFF
TRBV19,.,TRBJ1-2,.,15,TGTGCCAGTAGTAGCCGGGCTCTTTCGCACTATGGCTACACCTTC,CASSSRALSHYGYTF
TRBV18,.,TRBJ2-5,.,13,TGTGCCAGCTCACCGGGGGGTAAAGAGACCCAGTACTTC,CASSPGGKETQYF
TRBV6-5,.,TRBJ1-5,.,14,TGTGCCAGCAGCCCCAGGGTTGGCAATCAGCCCCAGCATTTT,CASSPRVGNQPQHF
TRBV27,.,TRBJ1-6,.,15,TGTGCCAGCAGTTTATCCAACGGACGTAATTCACCCCTCCACTTT,CASSLSNGRNSPLHF
TRBV27,once,TRBJ2-3,.,14,TGTGCCAGCAGTAGGTGGGGGGCGCTGGATACGCAGTATTTT,CASSRWGALDTQYF
TRBV4-1,.,TRBJ1-1,.,16,TGCGCCAGCAGCCAAGGGATCGGGCAGCCGGGCACTGAAGCTTTCTTT,CASSQGIGQPGTEAFF
TRBV4-3,.,TRBJ1-2,.,17,TGCGCCAGCAGCCAAGATGTGTCCCAGGGACTGACCTATGGCTACACCTTC,CASSQDVSQGLTYGYTF
TRBV7-8,.,TRBJ2-2,.,15,TGTGCCAGCAGCCCCTCTTACCAGGAGAAAATGGAGCTGTTTTTT,CASSPSYQEKMELFF
TRBV28,.,TRBJ1-2,.,14,TGTGCCAGCAGTTCCCCTCCAGGGGCTTATGGCTACACCTTC,CASSSPPGAYGYTF
TRBV27,once,TRBJ2-1,TRBD2,16,TGTGCCAGCAGTTTACCCGGGACTACGAAGTACAATGAGCAGTTCTTC,CASSLPGTTKYNEQFF